This TCR beta chain emerged from a study of PD-1 blockade in classical Hodgkin lymphoma. This CDR3 comprises 18 residues. Germline CDR1 and CDR2: SGHDT and YYEEEE. V lost 7 bases, J lost 2 bases, and 17 bases stayed unmatched. Using immunoSEQ multiplex PCR, the repertoire was profiled, and TCRdb retains in-frame clones only, with some absent. The sample shows some 16,000 clones, 82% of them seen only once. Each patient's relapse followed autologous stem cell transplantation, and brentuximab vedotin exposure varied. This sample comprised peripheral blood mononuclear cells (PBMCs), obtained before the second cycle of nivolumab. The chain joins TRBV5-6 to TRBJ1-4, with TRBD1 matching over 7 bases. This receptor was taken from a human donor with classical Hodgkin lymphoma. The CDR3 sequence: CASRSYRQGLRTNEKLFF. CDR3 sequence (DNA): TGTGCCAGCCGCTCATATCGACAGGGCCTGAGGACTAATGAAAAACTGTTTTTT.